Listed here are 31 T cell receptor beta chains from one sample, sequenced in a study of T cell changes during pregnancy in multiple sclerosis. TCRdb keeps only in-frame clones here, not all; method: immunoSEQ multiplex PCR. The sample comprises under 50,000 clones, roughly nine tenths of which are singletons, and 0.4% to 0.6% rests with the top ten. This specimen consisted of CD4+ T cells from peripheral blood mononuclear cells, obtained in the first trimester of pregnancy. These receptors originate from a female donor in good health, enrolled as a control in a pregnancy study.

V is TRBV28 and J is TRBJ1-2; D unclear. The CDR3 consists of 14 residues. Per germline, CDR1 MDHEN and CDR2 SYDVKM. The ends were cut back, 10 bases at V and 3 bases at J, with 18 bases in the middle. DNA of the CDR3: TGTGCCACCCAGTTTTACAGTGAGCACTATGGCTACACCTTC. Amino acids: CATQFYSEHYGYTF.

This clone was recorded only once. This rearrangement joins TRBV19 to TRBJ1-2, with 9 bases aligning to TRBD1. Germline values: CDR1 LNHDA, CDR2 SQIVND (reference sequence). J gave up 5 bases and V 4 bases, and 2 bases lay outside the gene matches. This CDR3 is built from 13 residues. The CDR3 region has the DNA TGTGCCAGTAGTACCGGACAGGGGTATGGCTACACCTTC. It specifies CASSTGQGYGYTF.

The chain recombines TRBV30 with TRBJ1-5; 12 bases match TRBD1. This CDR3 region has 18 residues. J lost 0 bases, V lost 2 bases, and 8 bases had no gene match. Germline values: CDR1 GTSNPN, CDR2 SVGIG (reference sequence). The CDR3 region has the DNA TGTGCCTGGAGTACCGGGACAGGGGGCAGATATAGCAATCAGCCCCAGCATTTT. As protein: CAWSTGTGGRYSNQPQHF.

The genes are TRBV9 and TRBJ1-6; TRBD1 agrees at 7 bases. Germline V gives CDR1 SGDLS, CDR2 YYNGEE. The CDR3 runs 15 residues. V trimming: 0 bases; J trimming: 13 bases; junction bases outside the gene matches: 10. CDR3 nucleotide sequence: TGTGCCAGCAGCGTAGGGACAGGACCGTCGTATCCCCTCCACTTT. Translated, it gives CASSVGTGPSYPLHF.

The V and J genes are TRBV4-1 and TRBJ1-2; D is possibly TRBD1 (6 bases). V lost 0 bases and J lost 4, with 12 bases in between. Germline CDR1 reads MGHRA; CDR2 reads YSYEKL. The length of the CDR3 is 15 residues. CDR3 in DNA: TGCGCCAGCAGCCAAGAGTTTACAGGGTCCTATGGCTACACCTTC. Amino acid sequence: CASSQEFTGSYGYTF.

This sequence joins TRBV9 and TRBJ2-1; D possibly corresponds to TRBD2 (5 bases). Between the trimmed V and J ends, which lost 3 bases and 6 bases, there was a span of 13 bases. The CDR3 spans 14 residues. From germline, CDR1 is SGDLS and CDR2 YYNGEE. The CDR3 loop is CASSARRGSNEQFF. The CDR3 coding sequence is TGTGCCAGCAGCGCTCGCCGGGGAAGCAATGAGCAGTTCTTC. Using reference TRBV9 and TRBJ2-1 for the parts outside the CDR3, the full variable domain is DSGVTQTPKHLITATGQRVTLRCSPRSGDLSVYWYQQSLDQGLQFLIQYYNGEERAKGNILERFSAQQFPDLHSELNLSSLELGDSALYFCASSARRGSNEQFFGPGTRLTVL.

This chain links TRBV27 with TRBJ2-7; 8 bases line up with TRBD2. The germline V gene encodes CDR1 MNHEY and CDR2 SMNVEV (reference sequence). Trimming took 3 bases from V and 8 from J; bases not matched to a gene: 9. The CDR3 spans 14 residues. The CDR3 DNA sequence: TGTGCCAGCAGTTTTCGAAGCGGGGGAGACCAGCAGTACTTC. Translation: CASSFRSGGDQQYF.

The chain has TRBV7-2 and TRBJ2-3; D possibly corresponds to TRBD2 (5 bases). V dropped 2 bases and J dropped 3 bases, with 21 bases sitting between them. From germline, CDR1 is SGHTA and CDR2 FQGNSA. This CDR3 is 18 amino acids long. The CDR3 nucleotides read TGTGCCAGCAGCTTAAAGGCTCTAGCAGCCGGCTCGACAGATACGCAGTATTTT. This translates into CASSLKALAAGSTDTQYF.

Comment on this clone: A read error may produce the germline difference seen at one junction end. The chain is built from TRBV15 and TRBJ2-2; D possibly corresponds to TRBD1 (6 bases). The CDR3 runs 14 residues. Germline CDR1 reads LNHNV; CDR2 reads YYDKDF (reference sequence). Here the CDR3 reads CAARRYRDTGELFF. The CDR3 DNA sequence: TGTGCCGCCAGGAGGTACAGGGACACCGGGGAGCTGTTTTTT.

As for this clone: A junction boundary mismatches the germline segment, possibly from a read error. This chain links TRBV25-1 with TRBJ1-6; TRBD1 might be the D (5 bases). The germline gives CDR1 MGHDK, CDR2 SYGVNS. The CDR3 is made up of 14 amino acids. The CDR3 DNA is TGTGCCGGCAGAGACAGATACGGGGGTTCACCCCTCCACTTT. The encoded protein is CAGRDRYGGSPLHF.

A word on this clone: The junction differs from germline at one of its ends, possibly a read error. J is TRBJ2-6 and V is TRBV6-1; 7 bases are shared with TRBD1. The germline CDR1 and CDR2 sequences are MNHNS and SASEGT. This CDR3 region has 14 residues. The CDR3 sequence is CASSDRQGVNVLTF. The CDR3, as DNA: TGTGCCAGCAGTGATAGGCAGGGGGTCAACGTCCTGACTTTC.

The V and J genes are TRBV2 and TRBJ1-6; possible D gene TRBD1, 5 bases. CDR3 length: 15 residues. CDR1 and CDR2 (germline): SNHLY, FYNNEI. Trimming removed 6 bases at V and 6 bases at J, with 15 bases between. This CDR3 reads CASSVEGSSNSPLHF. CDR3 sequence (DNA): TGTGCCAGCAGCGTGGAGGGGTCCAGTAATTCACCCCTCCACTTT.

The rearrangement links TRBV19 to TRBJ2-3; no reliable D call. There are 15 residues in the CDR3. The V end lost 4 bases, the J end lost 0 bases, and 11 bases lay between the germline ends. Germline CDR1 reads LNHDA; CDR2 reads SQIVND (reference sequence). DNA of the CDR3: TGTGCCAGTAGTACGGTCGGTGCTAGCACAGATACGCAGTATTTT. This gives the protein CASSTVGASTDTQYF.

V gene TRBV7-3 combines with J gene TRBJ2-3; D is possibly TRBD1 (6 bases). Trimming took off 8 bases at V and 1 base at J, with 28 bases between the two ends. Germline V gives CDR1 SGHTA, CDR2 FQGTGA. The CDR3 runs to 19 residues. CDR3: CASSLLGRTDAYGTDTQYF. In DNA, the CDR3 is TGTGCCAGCTCGCTACTAGGTCGGACAGACGCTTATGGCACAGATACGCAGTATTTT. Drawing the rest from reference TRBV7-3 and TRBJ2-3, the complete variable domain is GAGVSQTPSNKVTEKGKYVELRCDPISGHTALYWYRQSLGQGPEFLIYFQGTGAADDSGLPNDRFFAVRPEGSVSTLKIQRTERGDSAVYLCASSLLGRTDAYGTDTQYFGPGTRLTVL.

The V gene is TRBV27, the J gene TRBJ2-4, with 8 bases lining up with TRBD2. The CDR3 spans 15 residues. CDR1 is MNHEY and CDR2 is SMNVEV in the germline V gene (reference sequence). V lost 2 bases to trimming and J lost 1 base; unmatched junction nucleotides: 1. DNA of the CDR3: TGTGCCAGCAGTTTACAGCGGGGGGCCAAAAACATTCAGTACTTC. Its translation: CASSLQRGAKNIQYF.

The chain couples TRBV15 to TRBJ1-4, with 10 bases lining up with TRBD1. J gave up 8 bases and V 5 bases, and 8 bases lay outside the gene matches. CDR1 and CDR2 (germline): LNHNV, YYDKDF (reference sequence). This CDR3 spans 15 amino acids. This chain's CDR3 is CATSHRQGAEEKLFF. As DNA, the CDR3 is TGTGCCACCAGCCACCGACAGGGGGCAGAGGAAAAACTGTTTTTT.

This sequence joins TRBV7-9 and TRBJ1-2; 8 bases are a match to TRBD1. Germline V gene sequence: CDR1 SEHNR, CDR2 FQNEAQ (reference sequence). V gave up 3 bases and J gave up 4 bases; unmatched junction bases: 7. CDR3 size: 15 residues. In DNA form, the CDR3 reads TGTGCCAGCAGCTTTAAAGGGACAGGCTTCTATGGCTACACCTTC. It encodes CASSFKGTGFYGYTF.

The rearrangement links TRBV4-3 to TRBJ2-4; D is possibly TRBD1 (6 bases). The length of the CDR3 is 17 residues. The V end was cut by 1 base, the J end by 3 bases, with 16 bases between. From germline, CDR1 is LGHNA and CDR2 YSLEER. The CDR3 loop is CASSQGWQGMVKNIQYF. CDR3 bases: TGCGCCAGCAGCCAAGGGTGGCAGGGGATGGTCAAAAACATTCAGTACTTC.

The rearrangement joins TRBV5-6 to TRBJ2-5; a possible D gene is TRBD2 (7 bases). V lost 4 bases to trimming and J lost 5 bases, with 12 bases between them. There are 13 residues in the CDR3. The V gene's germline CDR1 is SGHDT and CDR2 YYEEEE. In DNA form, the CDR3 reads TGTGCCAGCAGCGGGGGGGCCGGGGAGACCCAGTACTTC. Amino acids: CASSGGAGETQYF.

The V gene is TRBV19, the J gene TRBJ1-5, with unresolved D. The CDR3 consists of 17 residues. The V gene's germline CDR1 is LNHDA and CDR2 SQIVND (reference sequence). V was clipped by 1 base and J by 0 bases, with 13 bases between them. CDR3 region: CASSIAGDHYSNQPQHF. The CDR3 DNA follows: TGTGCCAGTAGTATAGCTGGCGACCACTATAGCAATCAGCCCCAGCATTTT. The complete variable domain, with remaining parts taken from reference TRBV19 and TRBJ1-5, reads DGGITQSPKYLFRKEGQNVTLSCEQNLNHDAMYWYRQDPGQGLRLIYYSQIVNDFQKGDIAEGYSVSREKKESFPLTVTSAQKNPTAFYLCASSIAGDHYSNQPQHFGDGTRLSIL.

The V and J genes are TRBV11-2 and TRBJ2-3; TRBD2 might be the D (5 bases). The CDR3 length is 16 residues. Germline lookup yields CDR1 SGHAT and CDR2 FQNNGV. Trimming stripped 1 base from V and 8 bases from J, with 19 bases between. The CDR3 loop is CASSLVVSGIEVTQYF. The CDR3 DNA is TGTGCCAGCAGCTTAGTCGTATCCGGGATCGAGGTTACGCAGTATTTT.

The rearrangement uses TRBV7-2 and TRBJ1-6; no clear D. V was shortened by 1 base and J by 12 bases, with 19 bases between the two germline ends. The CDR3 length is 16 residues. The V gene's germline CDR1 is SGHTA and CDR2 FQGNSA. The CDR3 loop is CASSLDSQTPGVPLHF. CDR3 bases: TGTGCCAGCAGCTTAGACTCCCAGACGCCCGGGGTACCCCTCCACTTT.

The rearrangement links TRBV7-2 to TRBJ1-3; D remains unclear. V dropped 5 bases and J dropped 2 bases, with 7 bases sitting between them. The CDR3 length is 13 residues. The germline CDR1 and CDR2 sequences are SGHTA and FQGNSA. The CDR3 loop reads CASSPVPGNTIYF. The CDR3 region has the DNA TGTGCCAGCAGCCCCGTTCCTGGAAACACCATATATTTT.

The chain employs TRBV19 and TRBJ1-1; D unresolved. V lost 1 base and J lost 3, with 6 bases in between. Germline CDR1 and CDR2: LNHDA and SQIVND (reference sequence). CDR3 size: 13 residues. The CDR3 region has the DNA TGTGCCAGTAGTATAGGCAGGCACACTGAAGCTTTCTTT. Its protein is CASSIGRHTEAFF.

The chain uses TRBV7-9 and TRBJ1-1, with D maybe TRBD1 (5 bases). Trimming took 2 bases from V and 4 from J, leaving 8 bases between them. Germline-derived CDR1 and CDR2 are SEHNR and FQNEAQ (reference sequence). The CDR3 runs 13 residues. CDR3 region: CASSLQGGTEAFF. The CDR3, as DNA: TGTGCCAGCAGCTTACAGGGCGGCACTGAAGCTTTCTTT.

This chain uses TRBV27 with TRBJ1-6, with no clear D. The V gene lost 5 bases and the J gene lost 10 bases, with 21 bases spanning the gap. The CDR3 runs 16 residues. CDR1 is MNHEY and CDR2 is SMNVEV in the germline V gene (reference sequence). The CDR3 DNA is TGTGCCAGCAGTCTAGCCGGACTGCTCAAAGGCTCACCCCTCCACTTT. This sequence encodes CASSLAGLLKGSPLHF.

The table lists this clone with a count of one. The V call is TRBV27, the J call TRBJ1-3; D is possibly TRBD1 (6 bases). Germline V gives CDR1 MNHEY, CDR2 SMNVEV (reference sequence). CDR3 length: 15 amino acids. V lost 1 base and J lost 4, with 11 bases in between. CDR3 residues: CASSLYRAGGNTIYF. The CDR3 nucleotides read TGTGCCAGCAGTTTATACAGGGCCGGGGGAAACACCATATATTTT.

The CDR3 sequence is CASSSLGTGLQETQYF. As DNA, the CDR3 is TGTGCCAGCAGTTCCCTCGGGACAGGGCTTCAAGAGACCCAGTACTTC. The rearrangement uses TRBV28 and TRBJ2-5; 9 nucleotides match TRBD1. The CDR3 has 16 residues. J lost 2 bases, V lost 4 bases, and 8 bases had no gene match. Germline assignment: CDR1 MDHEN and CDR2 SYDVKM. The full variable domain, its missing parts supplied by reference TRBV28 and TRBJ2-5, is DVKVTQSSRYLVKRTGEKVFLECVQDMDHENMFWYRQDPGLGLRLIYFSYDVKMKEKGDIPEGYSVSREKKERFSLILESASTNQTSMYLCASSSLGTGLQETQYFGPGTRLLVL.

The chain employs TRBV19 and TRBJ2-5; 7 positions agree with TRBD1. CDR1 and CDR2 (germline): LNHDA, SQIVND (reference sequence). The CDR3 totals 15 residues. Trimming removed 5 bases from V and 1 base from J; junction bases left unmatched: 7. The CDR3 DNA follows: TGTGCCAGTAGTGGGCTACAGGGGTCCCAAGAGACCCAGTACTTC. This translates into CASSGLQGSQETQYF.

The table lists this clone with a count of one. The DNA for the CDR3 is TGTGCCAGCAGCTTGGGCGGGACAGGGTTGAATGAGCAGTTCTTC. Its protein product is CASSLGGTGLNEQFF. The chain employs TRBV5-5 and TRBJ2-1; 9 bases are shared with TRBD1. There are 15 residues in the CDR3. V lost 0 bases, J lost 7 bases, and 5 bases stayed unmatched. Germline CDR1 reads SGHKS; CDR2 reads YYEKEE (reference sequence).

As to this clone: The junction departs from germline at one end; a sequencing error may be responsible. The chain carries TRBV7-7 and TRBJ1-1; D is possibly TRBD1 (6 bases). Germline V lookup: CDR1 SSHAT, CDR2 FNYEAQ (reference sequence). The CDR3 is made up of 16 amino acids. CDR3 coding DNA: TGTGCTAGCAGCCCGTGGGGGGGGCAGGGGAACACTGAAGCTTTCTTT. Translated: CASSPWGGQGNTEAFF. The variable domain in full, completed from reference TRBV7-7 and TRBJ1-1, reads GAGVSQSPRYKVTKRGQDVTLRCDPISSHATLYWYQQALGQGPEFLTYFNYEAQPDKSGLPSDRFSAERPEGSISTLTIQRTEQRDSAMYRCASSPWGGQGNTEAFFGQGTRLTVV.